A selection of T cell receptor beta chains follows, all from one sample in a study of control samples from healthy donors and cancer patients. Profiled with immunoSEQ multiplex PCR; TCRdb holds only in-frame clones, not every one. This table has tens of thousands of clones, roughly 84% appearing once. Sample: blood. The receptors here all came from a woman between 45 and 65 years old in good health. The conserved cysteine and the conserved F or W are not part of the CDR3 here. A D gene is named only where the DNA matches it firmly. The listing skips clone size in some rows; elsewhere it reads once, few, many or a size class.

d_gene | j_gene | abundance | v_gene | CDR3aa
. | TRBJ1-4 | . | TRBV18 | ASSRDGNEKLF
. | TRBJ1-2 | . | TRBV19 | ASSIKVAPSYGYT
. | TRBJ2-7 | . | TRBV30 | AWSVGGYEQY
. | TRBJ1-6 | . | TRBV28 | ASSLRGYNSPLH
TRBD1 | TRBJ1-2 | . | TRBV28 | ASSSTGTGEDGYT
. | TRBJ2-5 | few | TRBV23-1 | ASIPSVQETQY
TRBD1 | TRBJ1-1 | once | TRBV30 | AGTGGTEAF
TRBD1 | TRBJ1-3 | . | TRBV5-4 | ASSWGTGAGNTIY
TRBD1 | TRBJ1-2 | . | TRBV5-6 | ASSLAGQVRSGYT
. | TRBJ2-1 | . | TRBV7-7 | ASSLGASNEQF
. | TRBJ2-7 | few | TRBV11-2 | ASTLGGSTHEQY
TRBD2 | TRBJ2-2 | . | TRBV2 | ASRTSGVNTGELF
TRBD1 | TRBJ1-6 | . | TRBV30 | AWSGTGYNSPLH
. | TRBJ2-3 | . | TRBV29-1 | SVRDTGPDTQY
. | TRBJ1-4 | . | TRBV9 | ASSVGIATNEKLF
TRBD1 | TRBJ1-2 | . | TRBV4-1 | ASSQSRTGTTGYT
. | TRBJ1-2 | . | TRBV5-6 | ASSLAGEGIRANYGYT
. | TRBJ2-3 | . | TRBV3-1/TRBV3-2 | ASSQGTHPSTDTQY
. | TRBJ2-1 | . | TRBV28 | ASSPGTTSYNEQF
. | TRBJ2-7 | . | TRBV2 | ASRRYSAGSYEQY
TRBD1 | TRBJ2-7 | . | TRBV3-1/TRBV3-2 | ASSQRLTGSYEQY
. | TRBJ1-5 | . | TRBV2 | ASSGLFSNQPQH
. | TRBJ2-7 | . | TRBV30 | AWRGTYWVGEQY
. | TRBJ2-1 | . | TRBV28 | ASSFRANEQF
. | TRBJ2-3 | . | TRBV12-5 | ASGLVIGVGTYTDTQY
. | TRBJ2-7 | . | TRBV5-4 | ASSPRSDIQQY
TRBD2 | TRBJ2-3 | . | TRBV27 | ASSLWGLAADTQY
. | TRBJ1-5 | . | TRBV29-1 | SVGEGPQH
. | TRBJ1-2 | . | TRBV29-1 | SVLGSGETNYGYT
. | TRBJ1-5 | . | TRBV12-3/TRBV12-4 | ASSFGSNQPQH
. | TRBJ2-7 | . | TRBV28 | ASSLNGWVSGDYEQY
TRBD1 | TRBJ2-5 | . | TRBV5-1 | ASSRSTGGVQETQY
. | TRBJ2-7 | few | TRBV19 | ASSRDSGSGEQY
. | TRBJ2-1 | . | TRBV5-5 | ASSLKHLQTNEQF
. | TRBJ2-2 | . | TRBV6-1 | ASSEAWRENTGELF
. | TRBJ1-4 | . | TRBV15 | ATSRPIQGSEKLF
. | TRBJ2-7 | . | TRBV2 | ASSETYEQY
. | TRBJ1-2 | few | TRBV6-4 | ASSAGPGYGYT
TRBD1 | TRBJ2-4 | once | TRBV18 | ASSPTTGLAKNIQY
. | TRBJ1-2 | . | TRBV6-5 | ASNSWQGGYT
. | TRBJ1-2 | . | TRBV9 | ASSVSRTAGANYGYT
TRBD2 | TRBJ2-7 | . | TRBV29-1 | SVEETRLAGSREQY